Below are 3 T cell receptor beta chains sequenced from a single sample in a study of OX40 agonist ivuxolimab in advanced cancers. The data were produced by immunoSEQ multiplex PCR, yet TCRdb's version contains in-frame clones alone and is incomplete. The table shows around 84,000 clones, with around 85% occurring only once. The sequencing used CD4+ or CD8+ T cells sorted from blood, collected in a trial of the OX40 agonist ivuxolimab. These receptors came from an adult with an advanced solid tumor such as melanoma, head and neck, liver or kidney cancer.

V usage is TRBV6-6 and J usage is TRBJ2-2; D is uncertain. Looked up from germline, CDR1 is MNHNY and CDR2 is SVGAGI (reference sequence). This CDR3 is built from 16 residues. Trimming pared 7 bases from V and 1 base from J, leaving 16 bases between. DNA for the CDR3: TGTGCCAGCACCTCCACGGGCAGCCAGAACACCGGGGAGCTGTTTTTT. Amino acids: CASTSTGSQNTGELFF.

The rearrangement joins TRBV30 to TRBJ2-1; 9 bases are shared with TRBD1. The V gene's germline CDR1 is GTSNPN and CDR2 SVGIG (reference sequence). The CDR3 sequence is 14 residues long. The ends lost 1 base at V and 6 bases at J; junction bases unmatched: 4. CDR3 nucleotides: TGTGCCTGGAGTGGAGGACAGGGGCGCAATGAGCAGTTCTTC. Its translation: CAWSGGQGRNEQFF.

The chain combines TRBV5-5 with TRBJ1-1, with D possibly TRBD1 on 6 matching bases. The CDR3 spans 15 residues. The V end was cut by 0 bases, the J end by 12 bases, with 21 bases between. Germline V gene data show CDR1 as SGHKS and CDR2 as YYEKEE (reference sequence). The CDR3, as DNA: TGTGCCAGCAGCTTGGACTTACTGGGCAGGGGAAAGTCTTTCTTT. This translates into CASSLDLLGRGKSFF.